This passage covers 9 T cell receptor beta chains from one sample sequenced in a study of blood T cell repertoires in COVID-19 (dated by TCRdb to about 2020). To prepare the library, the immunoSEQ multiplex PCR assay was applied. Not all clones reach the TCRdb copy of this immuneACCESS table, which keeps in-frame sequences only. Checked studies attribute under half of the gap to unresolved V genes and leave the rest unexplained. Counted in this sample were around 160,000 clones; roughly 93% of them appeared once. The top ten constitute about 2% of the sample. The sequenced sample was peripheral blood. The source is a man aged 18 to 29 with acute or convalescent COVID-19.

This clone was counted a single time. This chain joins TRBV6-5 and TRBJ1-1, with D unclear. CDR1 is MNHEY, CDR2 SVGAGI, per germline. The CDR3 spans 14 residues. Between the trimmed V and J ends, which lost 2 bases and 0 bases, there was a span of 7 bases. This CDR3 is CASSYREVNTEAFF. CDR3 bases: TGTGCCAGCAGTTACAGGGAGGTGAACACTGAAGCTTTCTTT.

V gene TRBV5-1 combines with J gene TRBJ1-3, with 11 bases fitting TRBD1. The V gene's germline CDR1 is SGHRS and CDR2 YFSETQ. This CDR3 has 17 amino acids. J gave up 3 bases and V 4 bases, and 9 bases lay outside the gene matches. CDR3 DNA: TGCGCCAGCAGCCTCCACGGACAGGGGGCGAGTGGAAACACCATATATTTT. Translated, it gives CASSLHGQGASGNTIYF.

The rearrangement uses TRBV27 and TRBJ1-6; the D gene is possibly TRBD1 (5 bases). The CDR3 contains 16 residues. V shed 4 bases and J shed 5 bases, with 15 bases lying between them. CDR1 and CDR2 from the germline V gene are MNHEY and SMNVEV (reference sequence). CDR3 DNA sequence: TGTGCCAGCAGTTCTCCCCCTGGAGGGGATAATTCACCCCTCCACTTT. Its translation is CASSSPPGGDNSPLHF.

This chain uses TRBV11-3 with TRBJ2-7; D is perhaps TRBD2 (6 bases). Trimming removed 4 bases at V and 6 bases at J, with 16 bases between. This CDR3 is 14 amino acids long. The germline V gene has CDR1 SGHNT and CDR2 YENEEA. The CDR3 reads CASSSRGTSREQYF. CDR3 coding DNA: TGTGCCAGCAGCTCCAGAGGGACTTCCCGCGAGCAGTACTTC.

This chain connects TRBV5-1 to TRBJ2-7, with TRBD2 matching 11 bases. V lost 3 bases, J lost 1 base, and 9 bases stayed unmatched. Germline loops: CDR1 SGHRS, CDR2 YFSETQ. CDR3 size: 17 residues. CDR3 sequence: CASSSGPGLAESYEQYF. The CDR3 bases are TGCGCCAGCAGCTCCGGGCCGGGACTAGCGGAATCCTACGAGCAGTACTTC.

The gene calls are TRBV2 and TRBJ2-7, with a weak D call TRBD2 (7 bases). This CDR3 spans 14 amino acids. CDR1 is SNHLY and CDR2 is FYNNEI in the germline V gene. The V end was cut by 3 bases, the J end by 2 bases, with 11 bases between. In DNA, the CDR3 is TGTGCCAGCAGTGAGGGGAGGGGGGCCTACGAGCAGTACTTC. Translated: CASSEGRGAYEQYF.

CDR3 in amino acids: CASSQDGAGGGNTIYF. The CDR3 DNA reads as TGTGCCAGCTCACAAGACGGGGCGGGAGGTGGAAACACCATATATTTT. V gene TRBV18 combines with J gene TRBJ1-3, with D perhaps TRBD1 (5 bases). V was trimmed by 4 bases and J by 3 bases, leaving 16 bases between them. CDR3 length: 16 amino acids. Germline CDR1 reads KGHSH; CDR2 reads LQKENI.

This clone was seen only once. V is TRBV12-3 or TRBV12-4 and J is TRBJ2-7, with TRBD2 matching 9 bases. With V trimmed by 9 bases and J by 6 bases, 9 bases remained unmatched. The CDR3 loop spans 13 amino acids. CDR3 nucleotide sequence: TGTGCCAGTAGGGGGACTAGCTTCTCCGAGCAGTACTTC. Translated, it gives CASRGTSFSEQYF.

The chain recombines TRBV6-5 with TRBJ2-6; TRBD2 might be the D (6 bases). V gave up 10 bases and J gave up 2 bases, with 15 bases separating them. The germline V gene encodes CDR1 MNHEY and CDR2 SVGAGI. The CDR3 spans 15 residues. CDR3 sequence (DNA): TGTGCCACTATCTCTGGGGGGACTGGGGCCAACGTCCTGACTTTC. Amino acids: CATISGGTGANVLTF.